The 8 T cell receptor beta chains below were found in one sample sequenced in a study of blood T cell repertoires in COVID-19. Only in-frame clones appear in the TCRdb table, and some are missing; sequencing was by immunoSEQ multiplex PCR. The repertoire includes just over 300,000 clones, approximately 90% of them detected once, and approximately 2.2% sits in the top ten. Sample: peripheral blood. Every receptor here comes from a man younger than 35 with active or convalescent COVID-19.

The chain combines TRBV11-3 with TRBJ2-1, with 8 bases identical to TRBD2. Germline loops: CDR1 SGHNT, CDR2 YENEEA. This CDR3 contains 14 residues. Trimming at V came to 5 bases and at J to 7 bases, leaving 7 bases not matched to a gene. CDR3 sequence: CASSLPGGRNEQFF. In DNA, the CDR3 is TGTGCCAGCAGCCTCCCGGGAGGGAGGAATGAGCAGTTCTTC.

The rearrangement joins TRBV27 to TRBJ2-2, with 11 bases lining up with TRBD2. J gave up 3 bases and V 7 bases, and 1 base lay outside the gene matches. This CDR3 contains 14 residues. Germline V lookup: CDR1 MNHEY, CDR2 SMNVEV (reference sequence). CDR3 sequence reads: CASTLAGDTGELFF. CDR3 sequence (DNA): TGTGCCAGCACACTAGCGGGAGACACCGGGGAGCTGTTTTTT.

The gene calls are TRBV7-6 and TRBJ2-7, with a weak D call TRBD1 (5 bases). Trimming took off 1 base at V and 3 bases at J, with 7 bases between the two ends. This CDR3 is built from 13 residues. Germline CDR1 reads SGHVS; CDR2 reads FNYEAQ. The chain's CDR3 is CASSLVQDYEQYF. The CDR3 DNA reads TGTGCCAGCAGCTTAGTACAGGACTACGAGCAGTACTTC.

The rearrangement uses TRBV6-5 and TRBJ2-2, with D perhaps matching TRBD1 (6 bases). The V gene's germline CDR1 is MNHEY and CDR2 SVGAGI. The V gene lost 6 bases and the J gene lost 1 base, with 12 bases spanning the gap. The CDR3 totals 15 residues. Written as DNA, the CDR3 is TGTGCCAGCAGCCCACAGGGTCGGAACACCGGGGAGCTGTTTTTT. This encodes CASSPQGRNTGELFF.

This clone was detected only once. This chain connects TRBV27 to TRBJ2-1; perhaps TRBD2 as D (5 bases). Trimming left V 2 bases short and J 9 bases short, with 14 bases between. Germline values: CDR1 MNHEY, CDR2 SMNVEV (reference sequence). This CDR3 spans 14 amino acids. The DNA of the CDR3 is TGTGCCAGCAGTTTAATTTTTGGGGAGAGTGAGCAGTTCTTC. This gives the protein CASSLIFGESEQFF.

The V call is TRBV4-1, the J call TRBJ2-1, with D possibly being TRBD2 (5 bases). Trimming shortened V by 1 base and J by 0 bases, and 7 bases separated the two germline ends. Germline lookup yields CDR1 MGHRA and CDR2 YSYEKL. The CDR3 runs to 15 residues. The CDR3 protein is CASSQAGSSYNEQFF. The CDR3 DNA reads as TGCGCCAGCAGCCAAGCGGGGTCCTCCTACAATGAGCAGTTCTTC.

This clone came up a few times. The rearrangement links TRBV5-6 to TRBJ1-4; a possible D gene is TRBD1 (5 bases). The CDR3 sequence is 15 residues long. Trimming removed 0 bases at V and 6 bases at J, with 12 bases between. Germline V CDR1 and CDR2: SGHDT, YYEEEE. Here the CDR3 reads CASSLGLGEDEKLFF. DNA of the CDR3: TGTGCCAGCAGCTTGGGGTTAGGGGAAGATGAAAAACTGTTTTTT.

The V gene is TRBV5-8, the J gene TRBJ1-5; 8 positions match TRBD1. The CDR3 is 15 amino acids. V lost 1 base, J lost 4 bases, and 4 bases stayed unmatched. The germline V gene has CDR1 SGHTS and CDR2 YDEGEE. This CDR3 is CASSLWDRPNQPQHF. CDR3 coding DNA: TGTGCCAGCAGCTTGTGGGACAGGCCGAATCAGCCCCAGCATTTT. Supplemented by reference TRBV5-8 and TRBJ1-5, the full variable domain reads EAGVTQSPTHLIKTRGQQATLRCSPISGHTSVYWYQQALGLGLQFLLWYDEGEERNRGNFPPRFSGRQFPNYSSELNVNALELEDSALYLCASSLWDRPNQPQHFGDGTRLSIL.